A single sample gave rise to the 9 T cell receptor beta chains below, sequenced in a study of T cell responses to AZD1222 COVID-19 vaccine. Produced via immunoSEQ multiplex PCR; TCRdb's table is partial and in-frame only. The sample yields more than 95,000 clones, 90% seen once. This specimen consisted of peripheral blood, obtained on day 0 of AZD1222 vaccination. The origin of the receptors is an adult in good health.

V gene TRBV7-9 combines with J gene TRBJ2-3; perhaps TRBD1 as D (6 bases). There are 14 residues in the CDR3. Trimming pared 1 base from V and 4 bases from J, leaving 9 bases between. Germline V gives CDR1 SEHNR, CDR2 FQNEAQ (reference sequence). CDR3 loop: CASSLVGGSDTQYF. The CDR3 bases are TGTGCCAGCAGCTTAGTAGGGGGATCAGATACGCAGTATTTT.

This clone has a single count. The chain employs TRBV5-8 and TRBJ1-2; D not certain. The CDR3 spans 14 residues. Looked up from germline, CDR1 is SGHTS and CDR2 is YDEGEE. Trimming took off 6 bases at V and 2 bases at J, with 14 bases between the two ends. CDR3 nucleotide sequence: TGTGCCAGCACCTTTCGTGGGCAGAACTATGGCTACACCTTC. Its translation is CASTFRGQNYGYTF.

J is TRBJ2-5 and V is TRBV10-3; the D is unclear. Germline assignment: CDR1 ENHRY and CDR2 SYGVKD. V was clipped by 0 bases and J by 2 bases, with 4 bases between them. The CDR3 spans 13 residues. CDR3 region: CAISESEQETQYF. The DNA for the CDR3 is TGTGCCATCAGTGAGTCAGAACAAGAGACCCAGTACTTC.

This chain links TRBV3-1 (or the pseudogene TRBV3-2) with TRBJ2-2; the D is unclear. Looked up from germline, CDR1 is LGHDT and CDR2 is YNNKEL (reference sequence). V shed 4 bases and J shed 1 base, with 7 bases lying between them. This CDR3 spans 14 amino acids. The CDR3: CASSLGLNTGELFF. As DNA, the CDR3 is TGTGCCAGCAGCCTCGGATTGAACACCGGGGAGCTGTTTTTT.

The DNA of the CDR3 is TGTGCCAGTAGTAGGAGCGGCGGCTACACCTTC. Amino acid sequence: CASSRSGGYTF. The J gene is TRBJ1-2, the V gene TRBV19, with D unclear. The ends were cut back, 4 bases at V and 8 bases at J, with 8 bases in the middle. This CDR3 is 11 amino acids long. The V gene's germline CDR1 is LNHDA and CDR2 SQIVND (reference sequence).

This clone was seen more than once but under ten times. The chain couples TRBV27 to TRBJ1-1; tentative D call: TRBD1 (5 bases). The CDR3 runs to 16 residues. CDR1 is MNHEY, CDR2 SMNVEV, per germline (reference sequence). The V and J ends lost 5 bases and 8 bases respectively, with 24 bases between them. CDR3: CASSPAGTAFRREAFF. In DNA, the CDR3 is TGTGCCAGCAGTCCCGCCGGGACGGCTTTTCGTCGGGAAGCTTTCTTT.

This clone was counted a single time. The chain has TRBV18 and TRBJ1-4; 11 bases agree with TRBD1. The CDR3 is 18 amino acids. With V trimmed by 4 bases and J by 0 bases, 7 bases remained unmatched. Germline V gives CDR1 KGHSH, CDR2 LQKENI. The CDR3, as DNA: TGTGCCAGCTCACGGACAGGGGGCTCTACTGCAACTAATGAAAAACTGTTTTTT. Its translation: CASSRTGGSTATNEKLFF.

The V and J genes are TRBV6-6 and TRBJ1-2; D ambiguous. The V gene's germline CDR1 is MNHNY and CDR2 SVGAGI (reference sequence). Trimming took off 5 bases at V and 1 base at J, with 8 bases between the two ends. The CDR3 runs to 13 residues. DNA of the CDR3: TGTGCCAGCAGTCACACAGATAACTATGGCTACACCTTC. Translating gives CASSHTDNYGYTF.

The gene calls are TRBV5-1 and TRBJ2-3, with TRBD1 matching 11 bases. The CDR3 runs to 15 residues. The ends lost 1 base at V and 5 bases at J; junction bases unmatched: 3. Per germline, CDR1 SGHRS and CDR2 YFSETQ. The CDR3 reads CASSLWGQGVDTQYF. CDR3 in DNA: TGCGCCAGCAGCTTGTGGGGACAGGGGGTAGATACGCAGTATTTT.